The rows below give T cell receptor beta chains drawn from one sample of a study of blood T cell repertoires in COVID-19. Only in-frame clones appear in the TCRdb table, and some are missing; sequencing was by immunoSEQ multiplex PCR. This table has approximately 440,000 clones, around 89% appearing once. Sequencing used peripheral blood. The receptors here all came from a woman in her forties or fifties with COVID-19, enrolled during active disease. Both conserved end residues are trimmed from each CDR3. The listing skips clone size in some rows; elsewhere it reads once, few, many or a size class.

J gene	V gene	clone size	CDR3 protein
TRBJ2-1	TRBV7-3	many	ASSLGDLQF
TRBJ1-2	TRBV30	once	AWRESRNYGYT
TRBJ2-1	TRBV6-5	-	ATLFGGSYNEQF
TRBJ2-1	TRBV5-1	once	ASSLGGGSYNEQF
TRBJ2-3	TRBV24-1	-	ATSDLGGSSTDTQY
TRBJ1-4	TRBV3-1/TRBV3-2	-	ASSHVSYNEKLF
TRBJ2-1	TRBV14	-	ASSVTRFEQF
TRBJ1-1	TRBV21-1	-	ASSTRQGHTEAF
TRBJ1-1	TRBV2	few	ASANAGVQRTEAF
TRBJ1-2	TRBV7-9	-	ASSLLTGEGYT
TRBJ1-4	TRBV7-9	once	ASSLSATNEKLF
TRBJ2-5	TRBV5-6	-	ASSLAVFQETQY
TRBJ1-3	TRBV7-2	-	ASSLGGFSGNTIY
TRBJ1-1	TRBV27	-	ASRPLYPGPSGF
TRBJ1-6	TRBV5-6	-	ASSGGVGGSPLH
TRBJ1-5	TRBV9	-	ASSLEGGGNQPQH
TRBJ2-1	TRBV5-1	-	ASSLETGSHSYNEQF
TRBJ1-2	TRBV12-3/TRBV12-4	-	ASTRDRYYGYT
TRBJ2-1	TRBV7-3	-	ASSLTSNYNEQF
TRBJ1-1	TRBV6-5	-	ATRERGDEAF
TRBJ1-2	TRBV28	once	ASSWAYGNYGYT
TRBJ2-3	TRBV7-6	-	ASSLARGVTDTQY
TRBJ1-1	TRBV7-2	-	AGVAGAMNTEAF
TRBJ2-5	TRBV5-4	-	ASSFKGEETQY
TRBJ2-1	TRBV6-4	-	ASSLRTGTYNEQF
TRBJ1-1	TRBV19	-	ASSIQAQGAMNTEAF
TRBJ1-6	TRBV5-1	-	ASSLDSTNSPLH
TRBJ2-7	TRBV6-5	-	ASSKQGEHEQY
TRBJ2-7	TRBV10-3	-	AISESGTGAYEQY
TRBJ2-2	TRBV7-9	-	ASSFDSGGHAGELF
TRBJ2-3	TRBV3-1/TRBV3-2	-	ASSQEGLAVDTQY
TRBJ1-5	TRBV28	-	ASGSGGSRQPQH
TRBJ2-6	TRBV2	-	AIWTGGASGANVLT
TRBJ1-3	TRBV6-5	-	ASSYVGGKSGNTIY
TRBJ1-4	TRBV10-3	once	AISESAAGNEKLF
TRBJ1-2	TRBV10-3	-	AISAEGYYGYT
TRBJ1-1	TRBV11-2	-	ASSLEGRNTEAF
TRBJ1-2	TRBV12-3/TRBV12-4	-	ASSPQFYGYT
TRBJ1-2	TRBV28	-	ASSLLGTAYGYT
TRBJ2-7	TRBV5-1	few	ASSYAGSYEQY